The rows below give T cell receptor beta chains drawn from one sample of a study of molecular identifiers for immune sequencing clone quantification. Each CDR3 protein gets one entry after TCRdb re-called the PCR reads with MiXCR. The table shows about half a million distinct CDR3 sequences, with around 25% occurring only once. The sequenced sample was naive CD8+ T cells from blood, with Jurkat cell RNA spiked in. All receptors derive from a human donor in good health. Some libraries in this study had Jurkat cell RNA spiked in. Both conserved end residues are part of each CDR3. A D gene is named only where the DNA matches it firmly. Only part of the rows carry a size: once, few, many, or a class if the clone is expanded.

D gene	clone size	V gene	J gene	CDR3 length	CDR3 protein	CDR3 DNA
NA	few	TRBV11-2	TRBJ2-5	14	CASTNQEAQETQYF	TGTGCCAGCACCAACCAGGAGGCACAAGAGACCCAGTACTTC
TRBD2	few	TRBV11-2	TRBJ2-1	15	CASRLLAGGYNEQFF	TGTGCCAGCAGACTACTAGCGGGAGGTTACAATGAGCAGTTCTTC
TRBD2	NA	TRBV4-3	TRBJ2-7	14	CASSQASGNYEQYF	TGCGCCAGCAGCCAAGCTAGCGGGAACTACGAGCAGTACTTC
TRBD1	many	TRBV5-1	TRBJ1-1	14	CASSIRQGGTEAFF	TGCGCCAGCAGCATCCGACAGGGAGGGACTGAAGCTTTCTTT
NA	few	TRBV20-1	TRBJ2-1	14	CSARDLGPYNEQFF	TGCAGTGCTAGAGATCTTGGTCCGTACAATGAGCAGTTCTTC
TRBD2	NA	TRBV7-2	TRBJ2-3	15	CASSLVAGVKDAQYF	TGTGCCAGCAGCTTAGTGGCGGGGGTAAAAGATGCGCAGTATTTT
TRBD1	few	TRBV2	TRBJ1-1	12	CATGGMGTEAFF	TGTGCCACAGGGGGTATGGGAACTGAAGCTTTCTTT
NA	many	TRBV19	TRBJ2-3	13	CASSIVYTDTQYF	TGTGCCAGTAGTATCGTCTACACAGATACGCAGTATTTT
NA	once	TRBV7-8	TRBJ2-6	18	CASNARGVLLSGANVLTF	TGTGCCAGCAACGCCAGGGGGGTTTTGCTATCTGGGGCCAACGTCCTGACTTTC
NA	NA	TRBV4-2	TRBJ2-2	16	CASSQEQTQSSGELFF	TGTGCCAGCAGCCAGGAACAGACGCAAAGTTCCGGGGAGCTGTTTTTT
TRBD1	few	TRBV30	TRBJ2-7	13	CAWGQESSYEQYF	TGTGCCTGGGGACAGGAGTCCTCCTACGAGCAGTACTTC
TRBD2	NA	TRBV11-2	TRBJ2-7	16	CASSLVPSGTAYEQYF	TGTGCCAGCAGCTTAGTTCCTAGCGGGACGGCCTACGAGCAGTACTTC
NA	many	TRBV28	TRBJ2-2	15	CASSLRLRNTGELFF	TGTGCCAGCAGTTTAAGGCTCAGGAACACCGGGGAGCTGTTTTTT
NA	NA	TRBV9	TRBJ1-6	13	CASSVVSSSPLHF	TGTGCCAGCAGCGTAGTTTCGAGTTCACCCCTCCACTTT
NA	many	TRBV4-1	TRBJ1-5	14	CASSQDLLNQPQHF	TGCGCCAGCAGCCAGGACCTCCTGAATCAGCCCCAGCATTTT
NA	many	TRBV29-1	TRBJ2-2	11	CSILWAGELFF	TGCAGTATCCTCTGGGCCGGGGAGCTGTTTTTT
NA	NA	TRBV7-9	TRBJ1-4	17	CASSLSIRRGRDEKLFF	TGTGCCAGCAGCTTATCGATAAGGAGGGGCCGAGATGAAAAACTGTTTTTT
NA	NA	TRBV7-6	TRBJ1-1	15	CASSPSGTMATGAFF	TGTGCCAGCAGCCCATCCGGGACAATGGCCACCGGAGCTTTCTTT
TRBD2	many	TRBV19	TRBJ2-5	17	CASSIAPSGSSQETQYF	TGTGCCAGTAGTATAGCGCCTAGCGGGAGCTCCCAAGAGACCCAGTACTTC
NA	NA	TRBV9	TRBJ2-1	11	CASSGSNGQFF	TGTGCCAGCAGCGGTAGCAATGGGCAGTTCTTC
TRBD1	NA	TRBV5-1	TRBJ2-7	15	CASSYYSGTGYEQYF	TGCGCCAGCAGTTATTATTCCGGGACAGGCTACGAGCAGTACTTC
NA	few	TRBV28	TRBJ2-5	11	CASTSIESQYF	TGTGCCAGCACCTCTATCGAGTCCCAGTACTTC
TRBD2	NA	TRBV19	TRBJ2-1	18	CASSPQAPGLAGTNEQFF	TGTGCCAGTAGTCCTCAAGCTCCGGGACTAGCGGGAACCAATGAGCAGTTCTTC
NA	many	TRBV28	TRBJ2-5	11	CASSDQGPQYF	TGTGCCAGCAGTGACCAGGGTCCCCAGTACTTC
NA	NA	TRBV12-3/TRBV12-4	TRBJ2-7	13	CASSFEPKYEQYF	TGTGCCAGCAGTTTTGAGCCAAAATACGAGCAGTACTTC
NA	many	TRBV29-1	TRBJ2-1	12	CSVVGSYNEQFF	TGCAGCGTTGTAGGGAGCTACAATGAGCAGTTCTTC
NA	few	TRBV12-3/TRBV12-4	TRBJ2-2	12	CASNMNTGELFF	TGTGCCAGCAATATGAACACCGGGGAGCTGTTTTTT
NA	many	TRBV7-9	TRBJ2-5	13	CASSLIAEETQYF	TGTGCCAGCAGCTTAATAGCGGAAGAGACCCAGTACTTC
TRBD2	many	TRBV4-3	TRBJ2-7	15	CASSQDTSGNYEQYF	TGCGCCAGCAGCCAAGATACTAGCGGGAACTACGAGCAGTACTTC
NA	NA	TRBV12-3/TRBV12-4	TRBJ1-5	13	CVSSFAGSQPQHF	TGTGTCAGCAGTTTTGCGGGGAGTCAGCCCCAGCATTTT
NA	few	TRBV19	TRBJ2-2	17	CASSIASWESNTGELFF	TGTGCCAGTAGTATAGCATCCTGGGAGAGTAACACCGGGGAGCTGTTTTTT
NA	NA	TRBV25-1	TRBJ2-7	13	CASGLDRTPEQYF	TGTGCCAGCGGCCTGGACCGAACGCCCGAGCAGTACTTC
NA	NA	TRBV9	TRBJ2-5	17	CASSVGYFGTPQETQYF	TGTGCCAGCAGCGTAGGTTATTTTGGGACACCCCAAGAGACCCAGTACTTC
NA	many	TRBV12-3/TRBV12-4	TRBJ2-3	13	CASSFSLADTQYF	TGTGCCAGCAGTTTTTCCCTTGCAGATACGCAGTATTTT
TRBD1	few	TRBV11-2	TRBJ1-1	15	CASSSPYRGQGEAFF	TGTGCCAGCAGCTCACCATACAGGGGGCAAGGTGAAGCTTTCTTT
TRBD1	few	TRBV13	TRBJ2-1	15	CASSLRTGFNDEQFF	TGTGCCAGCAGCCTCCGGACAGGGTTTAACGATGAGCAGTTCTTC
NA	few	TRBV7-9	TRBJ1-6	18	CASSPGTGRGEGNSPLHF	TGTGCCAGCAGCCCAGGAACCGGCAGGGGAGAGGGTAATTCACCCCTCCACTTT
NA	many	TRBV29-1	TRBJ1-1	15	CSVKIRDHPNTEAFF	TGCAGCGTCAAAATCCGGGACCACCCAAACACTGAAGCTTTCTTT
NA	NA	TRBV5-1	TRBJ1-1	14	CASSLEAVNTEAFF	TGCGCCAGCAGCTTGGAGGCGGTGAACACTGAAGCTTTCTTT
NA	many	TRBV28	TRBJ1-1	15	CASSLLSAANTEAFF	TGTGCCAGCAGTTTATTGAGTGCTGCGAACACTGAAGCTTTCTTT
TRBD1	many	TRBV7-9	TRBJ2-2	15	CASSLAGTATGELFF	TGTGCCAGCAGCTTAGCCGGGACAGCCACCGGGGAGCTGTTTTTT
TRBD1	NA	TRBV11-3	TRBJ2-2	15	CASSLMTGLGGELFF	TGTGCCAGCAGCTTAATGACAGGGCTAGGCGGGGAGCTGTTTTTT
NA	few	TRBV24-1	TRBJ2-2	12	CATSDLAGELFF	TGTGCCACCAGTGATTTGGCCGGGGAGCTGTTTTTT
NA	few	TRBV27	TRBJ2-2	16	CASSPRVGPYPGELFF	TGTGCCAGCAGTCCCCGGGTCGGCCCCTACCCCGGGGAGCTGTTTTTT
TRBD2	few	TRBV20-1	TRBJ2-3	16	CSADPRERGVVDTQYF	TGCAGTGCAGACCCTAGGGAGCGGGGGGTGGTAGATACGCAGTATTTT
NA	NA	TRBV20-1	TRBJ2-7	13	CSARDYPGHEQYF	TGCAGTGCTAGAGATTACCCAGGGCACGAGCAGTACTTC
NA	NA	TRBV7-9	TRBJ1-1	15	CASSFPTGGNTEAFF	TGTGCCAGCAGCTTCCCGACGGGAGGGAACACTGAAGCTTTCTTT
NA	NA	TRBV13	TRBJ2-5	12	CANSTRSETQYF	TGTGCCAACAGCACCCGGAGCGAGACCCAGTACTTC
TRBD2	few	TRBV9	TRBJ2-5	15	CASSPLASGQETQYF	TGTGCCAGCAGCCCCCTGGCTAGCGGCCAAGAGACCCAGTACTTC
NA	many	TRBV4-1	TRBJ2-7	15	CASSQEDQGTYEQYF	TGCGCCAGCAGCCAAGAGGATCAAGGAACCTACGAGCAGTACTTC
TRBD1	NA	TRBV20-1	TRBJ1-1	14	CSAYPGGGDTKAFF	TGCAGTGCTTACCCCGGAGGGGGCGATACTAAAGCTTTCTTT